Following are 10 T cell receptor beta chains from one sample sequenced in a study of T-cell reconstitution after alpha-beta-depleted transplantation in children. Molecular barcoding with unique molecular identifiers was used for the TCRbeta library. Each CDR3 protein gets one entry after TCRdb re-called the PCR reads with MiXCR. This sample has approximately 980,000 distinct CDR3 sequences, with roughly 29% found just once. The source was PBMCs, mostly from graft donor cells, collected 360 days after TCRalphabeta/CD19-depleted stem cell transplant. These receptors were collected from a boy in the first two years of life who had a stem cell transplant for SCID, so the T cells may come from the graft donor.

This clonotype was detected a few times. This rearrangement joins TRBV6-1 to TRBJ2-5, with D unclear. In germline, CDR1 is MNHNS, CDR2 SASEGT. The V end lost 1 base, the J end lost 0 bases, and 12 bases lay between the germline ends. CDR3 length: 16 amino acids. The CDR3 DNA follows: TGTGCCAGCAGTGAAGGGGGTAGTTTCTACCAAGAGACCCAGTACTTC. This gives the protein CASSEGGSFYQETQYF.

This clonotype was picked up a small number of times. This sequence joins TRBV29-1 and TRBJ2-3; TRBD1 or TRBD2 may be the D gene (6 bases each). Germline V lookup: CDR1 SQVTM, CDR2 ANQGSEA. Between the trimmed V and J ends, which lost 4 bases and 0 bases, there was a span of 11 bases. This CDR3 spans 14 amino acids. CDR3 region: CSVVRGLSTDTQYF. The CDR3, as DNA: TGCAGCGTTGTACGGGGGCTCAGCACAGATACGCAGTATTTT.

This clonotype was counted between two and nine times. The CDR3 region has the DNA TGCAGCGCAGGCCGGAGCTCCTACAATGAGCAGTTCTTC. Translation: CSAGRSSYNEQFF. V and J are TRBV29-1 and TRBJ2-1; D not resolved. The germline CDR1 and CDR2 sequences are SQVTM and ANQGSEA. Deletions cut 7 bases from V and 0 bases from J, with 10 bases between. This CDR3 comprises 13 residues.

This clonotype was seen only a few times. CDR3 amino acids: CASSLETALDSDTQYF. The CDR3 DNA is TGTGCCAGCAGTTTAGAAACAGCGCTTGATTCAGATACGCAGTATTTT. This rearrangement joins TRBV12-3 or TRBV12-4 to TRBJ2-3; D gene ambiguous. This CDR3 comprises 16 residues. Trimming pared 1 base from V and 4 bases from J, leaving 15 bases between.

This chain links TRBV11-2 with TRBJ2-3; D ambiguous. From germline, CDR1 is SGHAT and CDR2 FQNNGV. V lost 1 base and J lost 2, with 7 bases in between. The CDR3 totals 14 residues. The CDR3 DNA sequence: TGTGCCAGCAGCTTAGCCCGTATCACAGATACGCAGTATTTT. It encodes CASSLARITDTQYF.

The genes are TRBV12-3 or TRBV12-4 and TRBJ2-2, with 8 bases aligning to TRBD1. The CDR3 has 16 amino acids. V dropped 6 bases and J dropped 5; count of bases not matched to a gene: 11. In DNA, the CDR3 is TGTGCCAGCAGCCTCCAGGACAGGGTAAAGACCGGGGAGCTGTTTTTT. Amino acid sequence: CASSLQDRVKTGELFF.

The chain uses TRBV25-1 and TRBJ1-2; D is uncertain. The CDR3 consists of 15 residues. Germline CDR1 reads MGHDK; CDR2 reads SYGVNS. V lost 1 base to trimming and J lost 4 bases, with 13 bases between them. CDR3 region: CASSESAVWRYGYTF. The CDR3 DNA follows: TGTGCCAGCAGTGAATCAGCAGTTTGGCGCTATGGCTACACCTTC.

This clonotype was detected a few times. The chain recombines TRBV27 with TRBJ2-2, with 8 bases aligning to TRBD2. The CDR3 is made up of 14 amino acids. Looked up from germline, CDR1 is MNHEY and CDR2 is SMNVEV (reference sequence). The CDR3 DNA follows: TGTGTCCGGCTCGCGGGAGGGAACACCGGGGAGCTGTTTTTT. Its translation is CVRLAGGNTGELFF.

The sample holds a few counts of this clonotype. The chain employs TRBV7-6 and TRBJ2-3; TRBD2 matches 12 bases. The V segment lost 3 bases and the J segment 3 bases; nucleotides outside the gene matches: 4. The CDR3 runs to 16 residues. Germline CDR1 SGHVS, CDR2 FNYEAQ. The CDR3 protein is CASSLLAGGTTDTQYF. CDR3 in DNA: TGTGCCAGCAGCTTGCTAGCGGGGGGGACTACAGATACGCAGTATTTT.

This clonotype was detected a few times. This rearrangement joins TRBV4-3 to TRBJ2-3; 9 positions match TRBD2. Per germline, CDR1 LGHNA and CDR2 YSLEER. The CDR3 runs 16 residues. V shed 0 bases, J shed 6 bases, and the junction held 7 bases outside the gene matches. In DNA form, the CDR3 reads TGCGCCAGCAGCCAAGAAAGGGTAGCGGGGGCCGATACGCAGTATTTT. Translating gives CASSQERVAGADTQYF.